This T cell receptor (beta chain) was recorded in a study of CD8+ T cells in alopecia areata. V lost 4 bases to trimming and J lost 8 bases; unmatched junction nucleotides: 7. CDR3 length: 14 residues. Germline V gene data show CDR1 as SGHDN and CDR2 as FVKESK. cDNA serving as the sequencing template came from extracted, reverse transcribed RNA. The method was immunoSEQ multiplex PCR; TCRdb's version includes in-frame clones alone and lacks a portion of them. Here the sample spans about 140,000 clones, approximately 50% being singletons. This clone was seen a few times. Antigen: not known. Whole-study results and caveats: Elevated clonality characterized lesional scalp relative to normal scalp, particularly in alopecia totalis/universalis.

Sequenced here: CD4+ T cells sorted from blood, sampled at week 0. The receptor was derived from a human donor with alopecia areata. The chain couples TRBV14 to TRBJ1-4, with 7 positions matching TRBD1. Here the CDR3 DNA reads TGTGCCAGCAGCCGAGACAGGGTCGGCGAAAAACTGTTTTTT. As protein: CASSRDRVGEKLFF.